This record concerns one T cell receptor (beta chain) sequence. Its antigen is unidentified. The source of the sample is a study of T cell responses to AZD1222 COVID-19 vaccine. Study outcomes and limitations: Donors were mostly white British, more females; clonal diversity possibly underestimated. Recipients of two AZD1222 doses showed rising Spike-specific TCR breadth and depth.

The CDR3 is made up of 14 amino acids. Trimming took off 2 bases at V and 0 bases at J, with 7 bases between the two ends. Germline CDR1 reads MNHNY; CDR2 reads SVGAGI (reference sequence). Method: immunoSEQ multiplex PCR; TCRdb's copy keeps in-frame clones and lacks some. The profile covers about 130,000 clones, with about nine tenths appearing a single time and around 1.1% taken by the ten largest. The sequences come from peripheral blood, collected 28 days after the second AZD1222 dose. The V and J genes are TRBV6-6 and TRBJ1-1, with D possibly being TRBD1 (5 bases). This sequence originates from an adult who received the AZD1222 COVID-19 vaccine. In DNA form, the CDR3 reads TGTGCCAGCAGTTACGGGGCGATGAACACTGAAGCTTTCTTT. The encoded protein is CASSYGAMNTEAFF.